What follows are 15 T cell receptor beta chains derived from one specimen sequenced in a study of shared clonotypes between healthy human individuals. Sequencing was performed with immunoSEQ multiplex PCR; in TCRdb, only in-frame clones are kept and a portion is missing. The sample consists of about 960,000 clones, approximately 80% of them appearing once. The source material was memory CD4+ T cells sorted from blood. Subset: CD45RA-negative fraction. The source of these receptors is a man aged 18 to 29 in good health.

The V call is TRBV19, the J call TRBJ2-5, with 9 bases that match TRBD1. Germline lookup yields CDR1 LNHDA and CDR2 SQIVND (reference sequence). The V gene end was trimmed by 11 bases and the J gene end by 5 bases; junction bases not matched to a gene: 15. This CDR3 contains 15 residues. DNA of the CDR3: TGTGCCTCACAAAGGGTGGACAGGGGAGGCGAGACCCAGTACTTC. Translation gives CASQRVDRGGETQYF.

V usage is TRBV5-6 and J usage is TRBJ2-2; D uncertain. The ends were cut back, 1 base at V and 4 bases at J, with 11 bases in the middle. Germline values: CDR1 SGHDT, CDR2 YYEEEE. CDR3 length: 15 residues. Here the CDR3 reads CASSLLGSSTGELFF. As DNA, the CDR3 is TGTGCCAGCAGCTTGTTAGGGTCAAGCACCGGGGAGCTGTTTTTT.

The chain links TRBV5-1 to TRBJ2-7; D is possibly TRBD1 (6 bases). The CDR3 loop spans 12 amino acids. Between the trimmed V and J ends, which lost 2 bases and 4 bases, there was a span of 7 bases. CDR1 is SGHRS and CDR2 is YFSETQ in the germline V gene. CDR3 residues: CASSFTGYEQYF. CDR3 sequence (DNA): TGCGCCAGCAGCTTCACAGGGTACGAGCAGTACTTC.

This CDR3 reads CASSQRQGVSTDTQYF. CDR3 nucleotides: TGTGCCAGCAGTCAAAGACAGGGTGTAAGCACAGATACGCAGTATTTT. The chain recombines TRBV6-6 with TRBJ2-3; TRBD1 matches at 7 bases. The length of the CDR3 is 16 residues. Germline loops: CDR1 MNHNY, CDR2 SVGAGI (reference sequence). Trimming cost V 5 bases and J 0 bases; bases outside gene matches: 8.

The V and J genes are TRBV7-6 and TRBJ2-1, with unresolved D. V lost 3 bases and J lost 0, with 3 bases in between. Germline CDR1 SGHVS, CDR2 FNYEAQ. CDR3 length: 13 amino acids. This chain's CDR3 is CASSFSSYNEQFF. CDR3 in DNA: TGTGCCAGCAGCTTCAGCTCCTACAATGAGCAGTTCTTC.

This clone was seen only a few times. The CDR3 sequence is CASIGPLVGYTF. CDR3 DNA: TGTGCCAGCATCGGGCCCCTGGTGGGCTACACCTTC. The rearrangement joins TRBV6-5 to TRBJ1-2; D is ambiguous. Trimming removed 7 bases from V and 8 bases from J, with 14 bases in between. The germline CDR1 and CDR2 sequences are MNHEY and SVGAGI. The CDR3 sequence is 12 residues long.

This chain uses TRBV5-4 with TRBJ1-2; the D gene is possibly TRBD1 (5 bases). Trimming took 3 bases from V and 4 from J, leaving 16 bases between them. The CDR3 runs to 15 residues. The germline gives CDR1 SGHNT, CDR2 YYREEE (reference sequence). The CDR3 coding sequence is TGTGCCAGCAGCTCCTACGGCCCGCAGGGCTATGGCTACACCTTC. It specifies CASSSYGPQGYGYTF.

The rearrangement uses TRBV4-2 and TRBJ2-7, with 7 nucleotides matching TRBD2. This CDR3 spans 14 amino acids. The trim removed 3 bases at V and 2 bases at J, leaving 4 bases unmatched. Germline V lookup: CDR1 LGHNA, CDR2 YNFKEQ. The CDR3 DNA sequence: TGTGCCAGCAGCCAGGGTCGGGGGGCCTACGAGCAGTACTTC. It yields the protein CASSQGRGAYEQYF.

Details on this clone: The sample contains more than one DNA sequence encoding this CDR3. The CDR3: CASRGQGNTGELFF. CDR3 bases: TGTGCCAGCAGAGGTCAGGGGAACACCGGGGAGCTGTTTTTT. This chain connects TRBV6-5 to TRBJ2-2; D is perhaps TRBD1 (5 bases). Germline CDR1 and CDR2: MNHEY and SVGAGI. The ends were cut back, 6 bases at V and 1 base at J, with 9 bases in the middle. The length of the CDR3 is 14 residues.

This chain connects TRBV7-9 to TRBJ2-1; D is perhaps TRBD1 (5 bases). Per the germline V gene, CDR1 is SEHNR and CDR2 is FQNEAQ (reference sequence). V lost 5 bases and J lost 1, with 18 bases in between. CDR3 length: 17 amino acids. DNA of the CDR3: TGTGCCAGCAGCCTAGGGGCTCTCCTCCAATCCTACAATGAGCAGTTCTTC. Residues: CASSLGALLQSYNEQFF.

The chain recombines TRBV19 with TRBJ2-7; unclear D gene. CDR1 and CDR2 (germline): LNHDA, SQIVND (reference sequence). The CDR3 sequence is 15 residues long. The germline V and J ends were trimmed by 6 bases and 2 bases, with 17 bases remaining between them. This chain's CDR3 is CASRGSSFGAYEQYF. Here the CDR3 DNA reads TGTGCCAGTAGAGGCTCCTCGTTTGGGGCCTACGAGCAGTACTTC.

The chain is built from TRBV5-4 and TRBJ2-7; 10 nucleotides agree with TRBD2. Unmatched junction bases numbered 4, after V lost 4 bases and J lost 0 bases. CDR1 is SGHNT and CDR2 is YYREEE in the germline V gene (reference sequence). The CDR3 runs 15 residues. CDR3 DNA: TGTGCCAGCAGCCCAGCGGGAGGGACCTCCTACGAGCAGTACTTC. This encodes CASSPAGGTSYEQYF.

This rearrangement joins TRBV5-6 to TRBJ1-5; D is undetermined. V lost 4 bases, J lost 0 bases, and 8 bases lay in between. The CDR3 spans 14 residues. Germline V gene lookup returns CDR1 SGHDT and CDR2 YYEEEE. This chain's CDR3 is CASSRVGSNQPQHF. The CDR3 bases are TGTGCCAGCAGCCGGGTGGGTAGCAATCAGCCCCAGCATTTT.

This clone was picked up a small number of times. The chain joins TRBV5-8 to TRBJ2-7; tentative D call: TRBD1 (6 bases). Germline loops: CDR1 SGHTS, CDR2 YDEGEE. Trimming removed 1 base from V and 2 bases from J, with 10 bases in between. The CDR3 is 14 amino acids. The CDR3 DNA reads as TGTGCCAGCAGCTTGTGGACAGCACCCTACGAGCAGTACTTC. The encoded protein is CASSLWTAPYEQYF.

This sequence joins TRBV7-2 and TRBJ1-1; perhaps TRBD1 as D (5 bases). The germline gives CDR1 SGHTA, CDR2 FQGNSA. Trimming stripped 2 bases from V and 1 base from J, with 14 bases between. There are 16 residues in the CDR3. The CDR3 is CASSLRQRLTNTEAFF. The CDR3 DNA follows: TGTGCCAGCAGCTTACGACAGCGGCTCACGAACACTGAAGCTTTCTTT. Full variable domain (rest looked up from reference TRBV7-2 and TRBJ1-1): GAGVSQSPSNKVTEKGKDVELRCDPISGHTALYWYRQSLGQGLEFLIYFQGNSAPDKSGLPSDRFSAERTGGSVSTLTIQRTQQEDSAVYLCASSLRQRLTNTEAFFGQGTRLTVV.